This passage covers 11 T cell receptor beta chains from one sample sequenced in a study of CD8 T cells in ankylosing spondylitis. MiXCR, run by TCRdb on the 5' RACE reads, gives a single entry per CDR3 protein. This table has under 950,000 distinct CDR3 sequences, around 20% appearing once. Their cognate antigens are unknown. Study-wide results and caveats: Ankylosing spondylitis blood appeared to carry a characteristic TCR beta motif of several highly homologous variants.

Input material: blood, either unsorted or a sorted T cell fraction (not recorded which). The source of these receptors is a male donor with ankylosing spondylitis.

This clonotype was recorded only once. The J gene is TRBJ2-2, the V gene TRBV20-1, with 7 bases matching TRBD2. CDR1 is DFQATT, CDR2 SNEGSKA, per germline (reference sequence). The CDR3 sequence is 15 residues long. V shed 6 bases and J 0 bases; nucleotides not matched to a gene: 7. The CDR3 region has the DNA TGCAGTGCACTTACTAGCGCTACGAACACCGGGGAGCTGTTTTTT. It encodes CSALTSATNTGELFF.

The table lists this clonotype with a few counts. This chain connects TRBV7-9 to TRBJ1-2; maybe TRBD1 (6 bases). The germline V gene has CDR1 SEHNR and CDR2 FQNEAQ (reference sequence). V lost 5 bases and J 7 bases, leaving 14 bases between the germline ends. The CDR3 is 13 amino acids. CDR3 DNA: TGTGCCAGCAGCCCAGGGGACGGGGGTGGCTACACCTTC. Amino acids: CASSPGDGGGYTF.

The chain is built from TRBV15 and TRBJ1-2, with TRBD1 identical over 9 bases. In germline, CDR1 is LNHNV, CDR2 YYDKDF (reference sequence). The V segment lost 3 bases and the J segment 11 bases; nucleotides outside the gene matches: 13. This CDR3 is built from 15 residues. CDR3 bases: TGTGCCACCAGCAGGACACAGGGGGCTGGAGGTCCTTACACCTTC. Translation gives CATSRTQGAGGPYTF.

There are many counts of this clonotype. The chain employs TRBV20-1 and TRBJ2-5; D may match TRBD1 or TRBD2 (5 bases each). The CDR3 spans 11 residues. Germline values: CDR1 DFQATT, CDR2 SNEGSKA (reference sequence). V dropped 6 bases and J dropped 5 bases, with 10 bases sitting between them. The chain's CDR3 is CSAIWGETQYF. The CDR3 DNA sequence: TGCAGTGCCATATGGGGGGAGACCCAGTACTTC.

A single count supports this clonotype. This chain joins TRBV6-1 and TRBJ2-2; D call uncertain. CDR3 size: 15 residues. V lost 5 bases and J lost 0, with 10 bases in between. Germline V CDR1 and CDR2: MNHNS, SASEGT. The CDR3: CASSRDESNTGELFF. The CDR3 DNA reads as TGTGCCAGCAGTCGCGACGAGTCGAACACCGGGGAGCTGTTTTTT.

This rearrangement joins TRBV7-2 to TRBJ2-2; D gene uncertain. Trimming removed 2 bases at V and 4 bases at J, with 8 bases between. Looked up from germline, CDR1 is SGHTA and CDR2 is FQGNSA. The CDR3 runs to 14 residues. The CDR3: CASSLSQSTGELFF. For the CDR3, the DNA is TGTGCCAGCAGCTTATCACAGAGCACCGGGGAGCTGTTTTTT.

This clonotype was seen a few times. The CDR3 is CASSSLAGDSYNEQFF. The CDR3 DNA is TGCGCCAGCAGCTCGCTAGCGGGGGATTCCTACAATGAGCAGTTCTTC. The rearrangement uses TRBV5-1 and TRBJ2-1; 10 bases map to TRBD2. Germline V gene data show CDR1 as SGHRS and CDR2 as YFSETQ. J was trimmed by 1 base and V by 3 bases; bases with no gene match: 4. This CDR3 spans 16 amino acids.

V usage is TRBV7-2 and J usage is TRBJ2-7; maybe TRBD1 (6 bases). V dropped 5 bases and J dropped 1 base, with 12 bases sitting between them. CDR3 length equals 14 residues. CDR1 is SGHTA, CDR2 FQGNSA, per germline. CDR3: CASSLTGKSYEQYF. The CDR3 DNA follows: TGTGCCAGCAGCCTGACAGGCAAGTCCTACGAGCAGTACTTC.

This chain links TRBV7-9 with TRBJ1-1; a possible D gene is TRBD1 (6 bases). This CDR3 region has 15 residues. Looked up from germline, CDR1 is SEHNR and CDR2 is FQNEAQ (reference sequence). The V end was cut by 8 bases, the J end by 2 bases, with 18 bases between. The CDR3 reads CASLRFGGGNTEAFF. As DNA, the CDR3 is TGTGCCAGCTTAAGGTTTGGTGGGGGCAACACTGAAGCTTTCTTT.

This chain uses TRBV9 with TRBJ2-1; possible D gene TRBD2, 5 bases. The V end was cut by 0 bases, the J end by 0 bases, with 7 bases between. The CDR3 totals 15 residues. Germline V gene data show CDR1 as SGDLS and CDR2 as YYNGEE. CDR3 DNA: TGTGCCAGCAGCGTAGTGGGAGACTCCTACAATGAGCAGTTCTTC. This sequence encodes CASSVVGDSYNEQFF.

This chain joins TRBV20-1 and TRBJ1-2; unclear D gene. Trimming took 5 bases from V and 3 from J, leaving 16 bases between them. This CDR3 spans 14 amino acids. The germline gives CDR1 DFQATT, CDR2 SNEGSKA (reference sequence). CDR3 sequence reads: CSADPGVGYYGYTF. The CDR3 DNA reads TGCAGTGCTGACCCCGGGGTAGGATACTATGGCTACACCTTC.